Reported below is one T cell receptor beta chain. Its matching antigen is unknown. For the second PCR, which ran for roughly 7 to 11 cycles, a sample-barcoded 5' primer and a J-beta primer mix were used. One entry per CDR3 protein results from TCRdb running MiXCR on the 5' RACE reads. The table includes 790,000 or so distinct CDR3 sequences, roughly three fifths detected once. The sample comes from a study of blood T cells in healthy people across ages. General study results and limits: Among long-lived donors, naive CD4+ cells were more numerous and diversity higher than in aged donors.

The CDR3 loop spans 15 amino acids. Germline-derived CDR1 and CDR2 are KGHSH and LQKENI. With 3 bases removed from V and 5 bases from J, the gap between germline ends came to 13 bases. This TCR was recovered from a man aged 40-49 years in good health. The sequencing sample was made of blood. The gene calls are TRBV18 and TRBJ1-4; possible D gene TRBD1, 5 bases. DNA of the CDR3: TGTGCCAGCTCACCGGAGGCAGGGCAGAATGAAAAACTGTTTTTT. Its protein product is CASSPEAGQNEKLFF.